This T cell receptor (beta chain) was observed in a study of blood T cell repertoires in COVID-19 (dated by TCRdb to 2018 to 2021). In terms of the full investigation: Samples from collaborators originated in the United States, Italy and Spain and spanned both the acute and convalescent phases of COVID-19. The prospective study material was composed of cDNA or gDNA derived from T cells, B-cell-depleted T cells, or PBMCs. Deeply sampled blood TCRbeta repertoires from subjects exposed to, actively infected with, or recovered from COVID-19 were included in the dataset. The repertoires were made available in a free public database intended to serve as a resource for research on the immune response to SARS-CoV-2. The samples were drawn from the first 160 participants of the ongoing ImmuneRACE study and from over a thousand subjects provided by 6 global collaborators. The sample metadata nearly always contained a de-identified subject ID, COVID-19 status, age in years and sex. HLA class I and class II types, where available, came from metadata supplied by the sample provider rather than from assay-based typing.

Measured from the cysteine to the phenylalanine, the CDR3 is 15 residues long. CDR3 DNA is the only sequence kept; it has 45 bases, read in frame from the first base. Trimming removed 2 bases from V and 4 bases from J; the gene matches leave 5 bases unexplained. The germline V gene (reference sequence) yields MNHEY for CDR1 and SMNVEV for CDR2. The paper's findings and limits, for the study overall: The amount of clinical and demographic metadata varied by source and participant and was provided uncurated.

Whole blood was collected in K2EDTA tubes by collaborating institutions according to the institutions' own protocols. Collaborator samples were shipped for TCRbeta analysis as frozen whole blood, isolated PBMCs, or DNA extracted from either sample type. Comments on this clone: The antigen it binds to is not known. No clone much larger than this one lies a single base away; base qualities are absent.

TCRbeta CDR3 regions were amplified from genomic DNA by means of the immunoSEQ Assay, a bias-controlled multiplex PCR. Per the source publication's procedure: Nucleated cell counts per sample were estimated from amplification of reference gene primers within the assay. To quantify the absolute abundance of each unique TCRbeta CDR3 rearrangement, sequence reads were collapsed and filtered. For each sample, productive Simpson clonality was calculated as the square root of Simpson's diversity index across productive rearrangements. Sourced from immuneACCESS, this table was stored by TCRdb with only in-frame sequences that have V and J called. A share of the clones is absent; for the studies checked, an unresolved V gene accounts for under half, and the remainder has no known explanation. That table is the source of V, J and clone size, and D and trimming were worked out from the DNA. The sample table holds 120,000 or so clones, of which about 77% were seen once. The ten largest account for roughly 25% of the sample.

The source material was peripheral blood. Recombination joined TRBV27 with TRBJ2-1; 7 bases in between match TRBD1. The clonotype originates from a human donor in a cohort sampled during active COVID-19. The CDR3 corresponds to CASSLEDRMYNEQFF. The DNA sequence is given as TGTGCCAGCAGTTTAGAGGACAGGATGTACAATGAGCAGTTCTTC.